This is a list of T cell receptor beta chains from one sample in a study of neoadjuvant anti-PD-1 for oral cavity cancer. Sequencing used immunoSEQ multiplex PCR; TCRdb keeps in-frame clones, though not all of them. The sample consists of 40,000 or so clones, around 38% of them appearing once. Sequenced material: tumor tissue, taken after nivolumab (anti-PD-1) treatment. All receptors derive from a person between 40 and 80 years old with oral cavity squamous cell carcinoma. Both conserved end residues are part of each CDR3. A D gene is named only where the DNA matches it firmly. Clone sizes are given selectively: once, few, many, or a class where the clone is expanded.

V,size,D,J,CDR3,DNA
TRBV9,NA,NA,TRBJ1-2,CASSVPLANYGYTF,TGTGCCAGCAGCGTACCTTTAGCTAACTATGGCTACACCTTC
TRBV7-3,NA,NA,TRBJ2-7,CASSLTKGYEQYF,TGTGCCAGCAGCTTAACGAAAGGGTACGAGCAGTACTTC
TRBV11-2,few,NA,TRBJ1-4,CASGGGLNEKLFF,TGTGCCAGCGGGGGAGGGCTTAATGAAAAACTGTTTTTT
TRBV6-5,NA,TRBD1,TRBJ1-2,CASSSGQGDIYGYTF,TGTGCCAGCAGTTCCGGGCAGGGGGACATCTATGGCTACACCTTC
TRBV4-1,NA,NA,TRBJ2-2,CASSHDPGVTGELFF,TGCGCCAGCAGCCATGACCCAGGGGTAACCGGGGAGCTGTTTTTT
TRBV19,NA,NA,TRBJ1-1,CASSPPEVSRAFF,TGTGCCAGTAGTCCCCCTGAGGTCTCCAGAGCTTTCTTT
TRBV5-1,NA,TRBD2,TRBJ2-3,CASSLAGGAQGDTQYF,TGCGCCAGCAGCTTGGCCGGGGGGGCGCAGGGAGATACGCAGTATTTT
TRBV4-1,NA,TRBD1,TRBJ1-2,CASSHPGQGVYGYTF,TGCGCCAGCAGCCACCCGGGACAGGGGGTCTATGGCTACACCTTC
TRBV25-1,NA,TRBD1,TRBJ2-3,CASSAGTGVNTQYF,TGTGCCAGCAGTGCCGGGACAGGGGTGAATACGCAGTATTTT
TRBV7-9,few,NA,TRBJ1-2,CASSLEGWPPAPNYGYTF,TGTGCCAGCAGCTTAGAAGGTTGGCCTCCCGCGCCAAACTATGGCTACACCTTC
TRBV11-2,many,NA,TRBJ1-1,CASSQKEGAFF,TGTGCCAGCAGCCAGAAAGAGGGGGCTTTCTTT
TRBV7-8,few,TRBD1,TRBJ1-1,CASSLGGQSTEAFF,TGTGCCAGCAGCTTAGGGGGACAGTCCACTGAAGCTTTCTTT
TRBV10-3,few,NA,TRBJ1-5,CAISNRDGSNQPQHF,TGTGCCATCAGTAACCGGGACGGCAGCAATCAGCCCCAGCATTTT
TRBV19,NA,NA,TRBJ1-2,CASSIQGARNYGYTF,TGTGCCAGTAGTATTCAGGGTGCGCGAAACTATGGCTACACCTTC
TRBV7-9,once,TRBD2,TRBJ2-3,CASSSGLARDTQYF,TGTGCCAGCAGCTCCGGACTAGCTCGAGATACGCAGTATTTT
TRBV5-6,NA,NA,TRBJ2-1,CASSLVGNNEQFF,TGTGCCAGCAGCTTGGTTGGCAACAATGAGCAGTTCTTC
TRBV6-1,few,TRBD2,TRBJ2-7,CASSEVLAASYEQYF,TGTGCCAGCAGTGAAGTCCTAGCGGCCTCCTACGAGCAGTACTTC
TRBV4-1,NA,NA,TRBJ2-1,CASSQEYGRRSIEQFF,TGCGCCAGCAGCCAAGAGTACGGACGCCGTAGTATTGAGCAGTTCTTC
TRBV7-9,NA,NA,TRBJ2-6,CASSLEGWFSGANVLTF,TGTGCCAGCAGCTTAGAGGGTTGGTTCTCTGGGGCCAACGTCCTGACTTTC
TRBV25-1,NA,TRBD2,TRBJ2-7,CASAVAGGNYEQYF,TGTGCCAGCGCTGTAGCGGGAGGCAACTACGAGCAGTACTTC
TRBV19,NA,NA,TRBJ2-3,CASSEMDTQYF,TGTGCCAGTAGTGAGATGGATACGCAGTATTTT
TRBV27,NA,NA,TRBJ1-1,CASSFGTEAFF,TGTGCCAGCAGTTTTGGCACTGAAGCTTTCTTT
TRBV27,many,NA,TRBJ2-6,CASSFSLGTLSSGANVLTF,TGTGCCAGCAGTTTCTCCCTGGGGACATTAAGCTCTGGGGCCAACGTCCTGACTTTC
TRBV7-9,NA,NA,TRBJ1-2,CASSLTLAGDYGYTF,TGTGCCAGCAGCCTAACCCTGGCAGGGGACTATGGCTACACCTTC
TRBV30,NA,NA,TRBJ1-2,CAWSQGSAVTNYGYTF,TGTGCCTGGAGTCAGGGGTCGGCGGTAACTAACTATGGCTACACCTTC
TRBV5-1,NA,TRBD2,TRBJ2-7,CASSLGLGAGAATSYEQYF,TGCGCCAGCAGCTTGGGGTTGGGAGCGGGGGCCGCAACTTCCTACGAGCAGTACTTC
TRBV30,NA,TRBD1,TRBJ1-1,CAWRRDRDAAFF,TGTGCCTGGAGACGGGACAGGGATGCAGCTTTCTTT
TRBV23-1,few,NA,TRBJ1-2,CASVNGEYGYTF,TGCGCCAGCGTGAACGGGGAATATGGCTACACCTTC
TRBV29-1,NA,TRBD1,TRBJ2-3,CSVEYPGGTQYF,TGCAGCGTTGAGTACCCAGGGGGAACGCAGTATTTT
TRBV19,NA,NA,TRBJ1-3,CASSPAGNGNTIYF,TGTGCCAGTAGTCCGGCAGGGAATGGAAACACCATATATTTT
TRBV28,NA,NA,TRBJ1-2,CASSSGSRAGYTF,TGTGCCAGCAGTTCCGGCAGTAGAGCGGGCTACACCTTC
TRBV5-1,NA,NA,TRBJ1-1,CASSLGSTEAFF,TGCGCCAGCAGCTTAGGTAGCACTGAAGCTTTCTTT
TRBV5-1,few,TRBD1,TRBJ2-7,CASSLEWTGYEQYF,TGCGCCAGCAGCTTGGAATGGACAGGGTACGAGCAGTACTTC
TRBV5-1,NA,TRBD1,TRBJ2-5,CASSKNGQGRETQYF,TGCGCCAGCAGCAAGAACGGACAGGGAAGGGAGACCCAGTACTTC
TRBV7-2,few,NA,TRBJ2-1,CASSLQLRYGGNEQFF,TGTGCCAGCAGCTTACAGTTGAGGTACGGGGGCAATGAGCAGTTCTTC
TRBV27,NA,NA,TRBJ1-1,CASSIRSLRGTEAFF,TGTGCCAGCAGTATACGGAGCCTCCGGGGGACTGAAGCTTTCTTT
TRBV18,NA,NA,TRBJ2-5,CATSGDGQETQYF,TGTGCCACCTCGGGGGACGGCCAAGAGACCCAGTACTTC
TRBV7-9,many,NA,TRBJ2-3,CASNSDTQYF,TGTGCCAGCAACTCAGATACGCAGTATTTT
TRBV5-1,NA,TRBD2,TRBJ2-5,CASSLGTSGETQYF,TGCGCCAGCAGCTTGGGGACTAGCGGCGAGACCCAGTACTTC
TRBV28,once,TRBD1,TRBJ2-7,CASSLLKWGQGAYEQYF,TGTGCCAGCAGTTTACTCAAGTGGGGACAGGGGGCATACGAGCAGTACTTC
TRBV19,NA,TRBD2,TRBJ2-3,CASKRGGQLTDTQYF,TGTGCCAGTAAGCGGGGGGGCCAACTCACAGATACGCAGTATTTT
TRBV5-5,NA,NA,TRBJ1-5,CASSKGIQGVEGQPQHF,TGTGCCAGCAGTAAAGGTATACAGGGAGTCGAGGGACAGCCCCAGCATTTT
TRBV9,few,NA,TRBJ2-2,CASSVRGLAVGGELFF,TGTGCCAGCAGCGTACGAGGGTTAGCGGTTGGCGGGGAGCTGTTTTTT
TRBV5-4,NA,NA,TRBJ2-5,CASSSQETQYF,TGTGCCAGCAGCTCCCAAGAGACCCAGTACTTC
TRBV7-9,NA,TRBD2,TRBJ2-7,CASSLGWTSGNSYEQYF,TGTGCCAGCAGCTTAGGGTGGACTAGCGGGAACTCCTACGAGCAGTACTTC
TRBV30,few,NA,TRBJ1-1,CAWRPFGNTEAFF,TGTGCCTGGAGGCCCTTCGGGAACACTGAAGCTTTCTTT
TRBV6-1,few,TRBD2,TRBJ2-7,CASSVAAGGTHEQYF,TGTGCCAGCAGTGTTGCGGCGGGAGGGACCCACGAGCAGTACTTC
TRBV5-5,few,NA,TRBJ1-2,CASSLTGANYGYTF,TGTGCCAGCAGCTTAACAGGAGCTAACTATGGCTACACCTTC
TRBV5-1,once,TRBD1,TRBJ1-6,CASSPGQGLNSPLHF,TGCGCCAGCAGTCCTGGACAGGGACTTAATTCACCCCTCCACTTT
TRBV11-2,NA,NA,TRBJ2-7,CASSLEVGRGQYF,TGTGCCAGCAGCTTAGAGGTGGGACGGGGGCAGTACTTC
TRBV5-1,once,NA,TRBJ1-2,CASRRGFGYTF,TGCGCCAGCAGAAGGGGGTTCGGCTACACCTTC
TRBV5-6,NA,TRBD2,TRBJ2-5,CASSYSGGQETQYF,TGTGCCAGCAGCTATAGCGGGGGACAAGAGACCCAGTACTTC
TRBV9,few,NA,TRBJ1-4,CASSAQGGDEKLFF,TGTGCCAGCAGCGCCCAAGGAGGGGATGAAAAACTGTTTTTT
TRBV30,NA,TRBD1,TRBJ1-2,CAWNSHDRGNYGYTF,TGTGCCTGGAACTCCCACGACAGGGGTAACTATGGCTACACCTTC